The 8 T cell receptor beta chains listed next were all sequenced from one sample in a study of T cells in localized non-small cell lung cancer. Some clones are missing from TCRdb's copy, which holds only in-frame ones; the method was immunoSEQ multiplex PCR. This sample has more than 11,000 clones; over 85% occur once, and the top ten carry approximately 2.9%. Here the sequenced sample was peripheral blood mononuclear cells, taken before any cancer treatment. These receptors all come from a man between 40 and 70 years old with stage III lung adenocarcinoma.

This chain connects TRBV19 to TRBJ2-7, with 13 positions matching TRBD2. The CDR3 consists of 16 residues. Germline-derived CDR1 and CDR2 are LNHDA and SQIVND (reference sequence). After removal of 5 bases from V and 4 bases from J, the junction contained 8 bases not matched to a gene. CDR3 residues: CASSPRTSGSWYEQYF. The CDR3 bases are TGTGCCAGTAGTCCAAGGACTAGCGGGAGCTGGTACGAGCAGTACTTC.

The CDR3 nucleotides are TGCAGCGTCCGAGACTCCTCAAACCTCTACGAGCAGTACTTC. Its translation: CSVRDSSNLYEQYF. The chain couples TRBV29-1 to TRBJ2-7, with D uncertain. V lost 6 bases and J lost 3, with 18 bases in between. This CDR3 is built from 14 residues. Germline loops: CDR1 SQVTM, CDR2 ANQGSEA.

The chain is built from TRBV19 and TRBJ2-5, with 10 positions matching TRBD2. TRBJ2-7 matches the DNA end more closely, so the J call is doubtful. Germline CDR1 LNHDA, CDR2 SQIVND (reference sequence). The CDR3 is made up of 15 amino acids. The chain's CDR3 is CASSIKGLAAYEQYF. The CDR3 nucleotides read TGTGCCAGTAGTATAAAAGGACTAGCGGCCTACGAGCAGTACTTC.

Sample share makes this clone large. The CDR3 region is CASSAYRVSNTGELFF. The CDR3 nucleotides are TGTGCCAGCAGTGCATACAGGGTATCGAACACCGGGGAGCTGTTTTTT. The chain carries TRBV2 and TRBJ2-2, with a possible D match to TRBD1 (6 bases). Trimming cost V 4 bases and J 0 bases, with 12 bases left between them. Germline V gives CDR1 SNHLY, CDR2 FYNNEI. The CDR3 extends over 16 amino acids.

The CDR3, as DNA: TGTGCCTGGAGTGTACCCTTTACCTTGACAGGGAACACTGAAGCTTTCTTT. Its translation is CAWSVPFTLTGNTEAFF. The V and J genes are TRBV30 and TRBJ1-1; TRBD1 is a possible D gene (6 bases). The CDR3 has 17 residues. Per germline, CDR1 GTSNPN and CDR2 SVGIG (reference sequence). The V gene lost 0 bases and the J gene lost 1 base, with 18 bases spanning the gap. Together with reference TRBV30 and TRBJ1-1, the CDR3 gives the full variable domain: SQTIHQWPATLVQPVGSPLSLECTVEGTSNPNLYWYRQAAGRGLQLLFYSVGIGQISSEVPQNLSASRPQDRQFILSSKKLLLSDSGFYLCAWSVPFTLTGNTEAFFGQGTRLTVV.

DNA of the CDR3: TGCGCCAGCAGCAGGACAGGGGTGTACGACTATGGCTACACCTTC. This codes for CASSRTGVYDYGYTF. This chain uses TRBV5-1 with TRBJ1-2, with TRBD1 identical over 9 bases. Germline loops: CDR1 SGHRS, CDR2 YFSETQ. The length of the CDR3 is 15 residues. The V segment lost 4 bases and the J segment 3 bases; nucleotides outside the gene matches: 7.

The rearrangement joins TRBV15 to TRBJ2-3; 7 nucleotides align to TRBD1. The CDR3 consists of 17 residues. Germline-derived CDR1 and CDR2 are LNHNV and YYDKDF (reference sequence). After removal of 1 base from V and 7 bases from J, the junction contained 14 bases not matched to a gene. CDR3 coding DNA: TGTGCCACCAGCAGAGCACGCCTAGACAGGGATATAAATACGCAGTATTTT. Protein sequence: CATSRARLDRDINTQYF.

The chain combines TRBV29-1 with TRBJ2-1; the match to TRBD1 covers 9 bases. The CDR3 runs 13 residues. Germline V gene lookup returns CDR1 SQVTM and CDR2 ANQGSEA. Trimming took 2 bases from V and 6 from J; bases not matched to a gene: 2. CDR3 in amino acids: CSVEWDRVNEQFF. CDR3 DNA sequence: TGCAGCGTTGAATGGGACAGGGTCAATGAGCAGTTCTTC.